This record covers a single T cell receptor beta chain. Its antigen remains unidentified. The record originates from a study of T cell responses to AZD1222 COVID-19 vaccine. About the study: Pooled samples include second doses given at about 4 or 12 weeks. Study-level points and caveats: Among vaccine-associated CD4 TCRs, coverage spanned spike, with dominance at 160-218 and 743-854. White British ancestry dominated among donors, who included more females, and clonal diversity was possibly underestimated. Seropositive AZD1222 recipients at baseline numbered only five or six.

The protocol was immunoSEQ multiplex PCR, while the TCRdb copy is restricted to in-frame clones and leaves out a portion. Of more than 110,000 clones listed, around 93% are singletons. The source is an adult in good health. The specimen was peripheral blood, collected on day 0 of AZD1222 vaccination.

The CDR3 sequence: CASSYGQMNTEAFF. In DNA, the CDR3 is TGTGCCAGCAGTTACGGGCAGATGAACACTGAAGCTTTCTTT. The chain employs TRBV6-5 and TRBJ1-1; D is unresolved. This CDR3 has 14 residues. In germline, CDR1 is MNHEY, CDR2 SVGAGI. Trimming pared 2 bases from V and 0 bases from J, leaving 7 bases between.